This TCR beta chain is from a study of OX40 agonist ivuxolimab in advanced cancers. A note on the overall study: The costimulatory receptor OX40 (CD134) was targeted by ivuxolimab, a fully human IgG2 agonistic monoclonal antibody. Intravenous ivuxolimab was administered to patients every 2 weeks at six dose levels: 0.01, 0.1, 0.3, 1.5, 3 and 10 mg/kg. Of the approximately 54 dose-escalation patients, hepatocellular carcinoma was present in about 20, melanoma in around 15, renal cell carcinoma in 9 and head and neck cancer in 9. In the dose-escalation cohort, around four fifths of patients were male, and the mean age was approximately 60 years, with a range of roughly 20 to 79. Prior anti-PD-1, anti-PD-L1 or anti-CTLA-4 therapy was permitted, and about two fifths of dose-escalation patients had received checkpoint inhibitors. Partial responses occurred in three dose-escalation patients: two with cutaneous melanoma and one with hepatocellular carcinoma. Peripheral TCRbeta sequencing was intended to test whether TCR sequence diversity was altered and clonal T-cell expansion was caused by ivuxolimab. The paper reports the monotherapy dose-escalation portion (N of about 47 patients) of the phase I ivuxolimab trial.

Study-wide conclusions, independent of this receptor: At doses from 0.1 to 3.0 mg/kg, clonal expansion was seen in both CD4+ and CD8+ blood T cells between baseline and week 6. Which antigens the clonally expanded peripheral T cells were specific for was not determined. Low levels of normalized T-cell clonal expansion were also shown by some nonresponding patients. After ivuxolimab, expanded clones were on average more numerous among CD8+ T cells than among CD4+ T cells. In the 0.1-3.0 mg/kg groups, partial responders had among the lowest normalized peripheral clonal expansion, particularly in CD8+ T cells.

For sequencing of the TCRbeta CDR3 region, genomic DNA was extracted from the sorted cells. TCRbeta CDR3 regions were sequenced using the immunoSEQ Assay. TCRdb limited this immuneACCESS table to in-frame rearrangements with V and J called. A share of clones is missing; checked studies link under half to unresolved V genes, and the rest is unexplained. The sample contains tens of thousands of clones, 80% to 90% of them found a single time. The ten largest clones take up roughly an eighth of the sample. Patients with autoimmune disease history or receiving systemic immunosuppression were excluded from the trial. Peripheral blood for TCR sequencing was drawn from every dose cohort at baseline, at cycle 4 day 1 and at cycle 7 day 1. The samples were drawn from a first-in-human, open-label, multicenter phase I dose-escalation trial of ivuxolimab. The trial enrolled adults with locally advanced or metastatic head and neck squamous cell, hepatocellular, melanoma or renal cell carcinoma. Before TCR sequencing, CD4+ and CD8+ T cells were separately sorted from peripheral blood.

In regard to this clone: Its binding antigen is unknown. No base qualities exist here, and no much larger clone lies one base off it.

The sequence was obtained from an adult with an advanced solid tumor such as melanoma, head and neck, liver or kidney cancer. The material sequenced was CD4+ or CD8+ T cells sorted from blood, taken in a trial of the OX40 agonist ivuxolimab.

The CDR3 region reads CASSLGADTQYF. DNA sequence: TGTGCCAGCAGCTTAGGTGCAGATACGCAGTATTTT. The rearranged chain carries TRBV13 and TRBJ2-3; no D gene call is confident. V is reduced by 0 bases and J by 4 bases, leaving a spacing of 2 bases between them. The CDR1 and CDR2 encoded by the germline V gene (reference sequence) are PRHDT and FYEKMQ. Spanning cysteine to phenylalanine, the CDR3 consists of 12 amino acids. Only CDR3 DNA is held: 36 bases, read in frame from base 1.